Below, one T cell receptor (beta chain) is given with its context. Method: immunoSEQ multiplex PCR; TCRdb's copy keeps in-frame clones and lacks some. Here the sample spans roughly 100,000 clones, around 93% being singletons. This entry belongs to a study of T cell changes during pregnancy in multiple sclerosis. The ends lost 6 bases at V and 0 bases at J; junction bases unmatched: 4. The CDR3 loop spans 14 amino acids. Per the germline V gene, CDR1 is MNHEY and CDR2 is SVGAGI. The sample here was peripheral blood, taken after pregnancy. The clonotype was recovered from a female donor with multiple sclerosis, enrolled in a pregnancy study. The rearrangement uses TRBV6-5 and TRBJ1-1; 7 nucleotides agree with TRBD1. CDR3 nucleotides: TGTGCCAGCAGGTGGGACAGCCTGAACACTGAAGCTTTCTTT. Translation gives CASRWDSLNTEAFF.